This T cell receptor beta chain appears in the sequencing data of a study of shared clonotypes between healthy human individuals (dated by TCRdb to the early 2020s). Notes on the research overall: The cohort comprised a couple of women and a few men aged 18 to 49 years. For each donor, CD4 naive and CD4 memory were each run on three plates, CD8 naive on two plates, and CD8 memory on one plate. To estimate repertoire size and how much clonotype sharing occurs between individuals, the study deeply sequenced the blood TCR repertoires of roughly 5 healthy adults. To increase sequencing depth and limit assay-specific biases, TCR repertoire library preparation and sequencing were carried out by different laboratories using diverse techniques. Per donor, leukapheresis produced somewhere between about 0.94 and 9 billion PBMCs.

General conclusions and limits of the study: Sampling was restricted to blood, and TCR repertoires in tissue are likely to differ from TCR repertoires in blood. Compared with non-shared clonotypes, clonotypes shared by all four sorted-subset donors had higher generation probabilities. Rarefaction of sorted-subset datasets indicated incomplete sequencing despite the large sequencing depth. Because the study included only a small number of donors, the genetic and exposure-history diversity represented was limited. Larger estimated clonotype richness was generally found for naive subsets than for memory subsets. Pairwise subsampling indicated that sequencing depth was expected to affect the degree of clonotype sharing among donors. About 5% of naive CD4, around 3.5% of naive CD8, about 2.1% of memory CD4, and 0.4% of memory CD8 clonotypes were shared across four donors.

Using the deep immunoSEQ assay, TCR CDR3 regions were amplified from genomic DNA by multiplex PCR. Genomic DNA extracted from each cell subset was distributed evenly over all wells of several immunoSEQ 96-well plates, and each plate served as one replicate. For sorted subsets, around 200 ng genomic DNA, equal to about 30,000 T cell genomes, was loaded into each replicate PCR. Purified libraries were measured with a Qubit 3.0 fluorometer, size-checked on a Bioanalyzer 2100, and measured again with the KAPA Library Quantification kit. Each immunoSEQ 96-well plate was sequenced on its own single-read 150-cycle Illumina NextSeq 550 flow cell. In the source study's methods: Because only junctional sequences without quality scores were contained in the immunoSEQ output, filtering matching that applied to full-length reads could not be performed. Sequences were annotated with PyIR, a Python wrapper for IgBLAST v1.9, and V/J genes and CDR3 were assigned using IMGT germline references. Reads were removed for weak V/J assignments (E-value above 1e-6), missing CDR3, stop codons, out-of-frame junctions, or ambiguous translated residues. V3J clonotypes were defined as sequences sharing the same inferred V gene, J gene, and CDR3 amino acid sequence. Percentage overlap between repertoires was calculated by dividing the number of shared unique clonotypes by the size of the smaller repertoire. Repertoire richness was assessed with RTK rarefaction, the Chao1 estimator, and Recon v2.1 estimates of unobserved clonotypes. Generation probabilities for all TCRbeta clonotypes obtained by the gDNA method from four donors were computed using OLGA. TCRdb carries this immuneACCESS record with in-frame sequences only. Its versions omit some clonotypes, under half of them owing to an unresolved V gene in the studies checked, with the rest unexplained. For V, J and clone size, that table is used; D and trimming come from the DNA. The sample table contains over a million clones; only one count was recorded for more than 75% of them. The ten largest clones represent around 0.6% of the sample.

On this clone itself: This receptor's antigen is unknown. Base qualities are missing; no much larger clone stands one base away.

Between the V and J ends, shortened by 0 bases and 4 bases respectively, the junction contains 13 bases. The CDR3 runs 15 residues from the cysteine to the phenylalanine. Only the CDR3 portion is preserved as DNA: 45 bases, with reading frame beginning at the first base. The germline V gene sets CDR1 to MNHEY and CDR2 to SVGAGI. Donors were healthy HIV-negative adults with no recently reported acute infections or vaccinations. Only Caucasian adults living in Nashville, Tennessee, USA were represented among the donors. Magnetic negative selection was used to enrich CD4+ T cells, after which naive cells were positively selected on CD45RA and the negative fraction became the memory subset. After blood collection by leukapheresis, PBMCs were isolated using Ficoll-Histopaque density gradient centrifugation and then cryopreserved in the vapor phase of liquid nitrogen. Analytical flow cytometry was used to check the purity and quantity of every magnetically sorted T cell population. Genomic DNA was isolated from every sorted fraction and measured by UV absorbance on a Nanodrop 2000c.

The TCR was taken from a man aged 18 to 30 in good health. Some clones in this sample may be carry-over from other donors' samples. The V and J segments used are TRBV6-5 and TRBJ2-7; perhaps TRBD2 is the D gene, with 5 bases matching. Input material: memory CD4+ T cells from PBMCs. The cell subset or site label on this specimen signifies: CD45RA-negative fraction. The CDR3 region has the sequence CASSYSGVRAYEQYF. The sequenced DNA is TGTGCCAGCAGTTACTCCGGGGTTAGGGCGTACGAGCAGTACTTC.